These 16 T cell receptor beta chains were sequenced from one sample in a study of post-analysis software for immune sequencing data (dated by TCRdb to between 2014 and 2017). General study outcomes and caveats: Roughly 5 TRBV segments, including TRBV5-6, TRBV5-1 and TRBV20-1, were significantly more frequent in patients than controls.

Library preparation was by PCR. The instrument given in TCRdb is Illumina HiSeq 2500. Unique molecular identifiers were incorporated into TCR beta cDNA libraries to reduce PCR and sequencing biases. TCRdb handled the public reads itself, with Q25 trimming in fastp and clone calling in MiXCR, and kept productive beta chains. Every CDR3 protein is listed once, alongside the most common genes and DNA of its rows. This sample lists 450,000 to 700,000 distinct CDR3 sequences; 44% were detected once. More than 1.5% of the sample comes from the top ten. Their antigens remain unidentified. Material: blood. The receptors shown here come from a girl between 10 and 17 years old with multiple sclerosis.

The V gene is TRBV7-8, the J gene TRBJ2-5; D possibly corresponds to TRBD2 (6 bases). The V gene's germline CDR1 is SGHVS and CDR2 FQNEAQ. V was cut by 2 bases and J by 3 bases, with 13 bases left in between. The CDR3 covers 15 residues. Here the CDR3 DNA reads TGTGCCAGCAGCTTATTGCGACTAGTTAAAGAGACCCAGTACTTC. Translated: CASSLLRLVKETQYF.

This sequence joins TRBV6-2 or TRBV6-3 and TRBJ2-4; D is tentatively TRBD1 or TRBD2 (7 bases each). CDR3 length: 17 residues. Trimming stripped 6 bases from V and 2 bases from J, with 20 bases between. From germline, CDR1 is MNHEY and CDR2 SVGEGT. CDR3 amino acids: CASRNGRTGVSKNIQYF. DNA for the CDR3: TGTGCCAGCAGGAACGGGAGGACAGGAGTATCCAAAAACATTCAGTACTTC.

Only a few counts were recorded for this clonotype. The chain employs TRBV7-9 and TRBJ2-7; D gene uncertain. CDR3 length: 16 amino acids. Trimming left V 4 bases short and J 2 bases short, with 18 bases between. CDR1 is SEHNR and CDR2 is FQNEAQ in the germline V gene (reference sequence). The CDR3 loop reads CASSSLGQSFAYEQYF. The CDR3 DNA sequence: TGTGCCAGCAGCTCCCTCGGTCAGTCTTTCGCCTACGAGCAGTACTTC.

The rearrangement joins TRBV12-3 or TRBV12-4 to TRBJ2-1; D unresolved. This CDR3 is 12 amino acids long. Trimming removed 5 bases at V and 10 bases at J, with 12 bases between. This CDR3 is CASSLTGPEQFF. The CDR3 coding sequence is TGTGCCAGCAGTCTAACGGGCCCCGAGCAGTTCTTC.

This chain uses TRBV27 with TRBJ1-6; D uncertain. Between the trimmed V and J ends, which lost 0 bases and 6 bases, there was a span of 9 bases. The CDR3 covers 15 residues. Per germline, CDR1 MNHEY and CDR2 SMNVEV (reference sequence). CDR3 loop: CASSLSRFGNSPLHF. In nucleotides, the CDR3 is TGTGCCAGCAGTTTATCGCGGTTCGGTAATTCACCCCTCCACTTT.

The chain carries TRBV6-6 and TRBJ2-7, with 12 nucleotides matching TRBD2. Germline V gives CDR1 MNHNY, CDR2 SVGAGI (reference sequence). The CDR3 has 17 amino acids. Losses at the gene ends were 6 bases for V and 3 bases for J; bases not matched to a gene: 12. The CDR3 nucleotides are TGTGCCAGCAGACCGGCACTAGCGGGAGGCCTTCTCTACGAGCAGTACTTC. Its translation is CASRPALAGGLLYEQYF.

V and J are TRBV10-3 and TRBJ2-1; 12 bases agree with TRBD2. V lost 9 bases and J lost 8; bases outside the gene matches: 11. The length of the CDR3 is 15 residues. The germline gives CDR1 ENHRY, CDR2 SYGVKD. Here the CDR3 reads CAIQSLAGGRYEQFF. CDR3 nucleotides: TGTGCCATTCAGTCACTAGCGGGAGGTCGGTATGAGCAGTTCTTC.

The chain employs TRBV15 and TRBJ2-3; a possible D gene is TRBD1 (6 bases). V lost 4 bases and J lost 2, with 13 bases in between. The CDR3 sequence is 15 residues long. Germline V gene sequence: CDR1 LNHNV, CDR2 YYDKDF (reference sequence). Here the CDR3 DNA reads TGTGCCACCAGCATCCGGACAGTTATCACAGATACGCAGTATTTT. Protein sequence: CATSIRTVITDTQYF.

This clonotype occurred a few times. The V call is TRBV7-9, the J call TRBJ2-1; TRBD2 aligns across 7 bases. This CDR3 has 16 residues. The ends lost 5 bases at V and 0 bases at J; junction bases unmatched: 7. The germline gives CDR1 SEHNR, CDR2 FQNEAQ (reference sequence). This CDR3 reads CASSLQTSRSYNEQFF. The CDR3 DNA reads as TGTGCCAGCAGCCTCCAGACTAGCCGCTCCTACAATGAGCAGTTCTTC.

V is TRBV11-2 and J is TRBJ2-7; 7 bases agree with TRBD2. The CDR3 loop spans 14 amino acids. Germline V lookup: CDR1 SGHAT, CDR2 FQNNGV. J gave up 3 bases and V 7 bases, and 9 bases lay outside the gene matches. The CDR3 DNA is TGTGCCAGCATCAGAGGCAGCGGGGTCTACGAGCAGTACTTC. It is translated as CASIRGSGVYEQYF. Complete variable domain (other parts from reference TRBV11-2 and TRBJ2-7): EAGVAQSPRYKIIEKRQSVAFWCNPISGHATLYWYQQILGQGPKLLIQFQNNGVVDDSQLPKDRFSAERLKGVDSTLKIQPAKLEDSAVYLCASIRGSGVYEQYFGPGTRLTVT.

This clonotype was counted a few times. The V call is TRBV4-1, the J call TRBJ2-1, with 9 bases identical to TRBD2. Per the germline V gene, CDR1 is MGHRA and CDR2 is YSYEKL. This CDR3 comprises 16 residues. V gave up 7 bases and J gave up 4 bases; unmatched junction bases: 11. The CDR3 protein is CASTPKASGKYNEQFF. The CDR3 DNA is TGCGCCAGCACGCCGAAGGCTAGCGGGAAATACAATGAGCAGTTCTTC.

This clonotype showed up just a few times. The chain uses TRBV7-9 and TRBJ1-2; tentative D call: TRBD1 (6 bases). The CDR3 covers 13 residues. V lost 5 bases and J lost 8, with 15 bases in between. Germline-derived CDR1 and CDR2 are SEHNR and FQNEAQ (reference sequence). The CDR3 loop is CASSLPTGNGYTF. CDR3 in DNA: TGTGCCAGCAGCCTCCCCACAGGGAACGGCTACACCTTC.

The CDR3, as DNA: TGTGCCAGCAGTTTAAACGTGAATAGCAATCAGCCCCAGCATTTT. It encodes CASSLNVNSNQPQHF. The genes are TRBV27 and TRBJ1-5, with D hard to call. Trimming removed 2 bases from V and 0 bases from J, with 8 bases in between. The CDR3 is 15 amino acids. CDR1 MNHEY and CDR2 SMNVEV come from the germline V gene (reference sequence).

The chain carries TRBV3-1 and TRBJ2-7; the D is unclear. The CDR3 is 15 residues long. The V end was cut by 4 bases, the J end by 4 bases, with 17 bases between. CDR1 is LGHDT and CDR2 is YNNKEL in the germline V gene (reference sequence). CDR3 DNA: TGTGCCAGCAGCCCTGGACCCAGTTTGCCATACGAGCAGTACTTC. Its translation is CASSPGPSLPYEQYF.

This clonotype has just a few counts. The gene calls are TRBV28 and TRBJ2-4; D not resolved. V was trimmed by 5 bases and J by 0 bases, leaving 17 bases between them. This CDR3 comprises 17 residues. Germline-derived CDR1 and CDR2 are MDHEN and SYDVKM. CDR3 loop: CASSAADGSLAKNIQYF. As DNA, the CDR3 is TGTGCCAGCAGTGCCGCGGACGGTTCTCTAGCCAAAAACATTCAGTACTTC.

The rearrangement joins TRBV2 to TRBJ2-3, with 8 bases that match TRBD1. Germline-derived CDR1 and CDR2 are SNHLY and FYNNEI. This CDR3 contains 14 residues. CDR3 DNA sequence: TGTGCAGCCGTCAGGGGGCTAACCATAGATACGCAGTATTTT. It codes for CAAVRGLTIDTQYF.